This entry is about one T cell receptor (beta chain). The data were taken from a study of blood T cell repertoires in COVID-19. Sequencing was performed with immunoSEQ multiplex PCR; in TCRdb, only in-frame clones are kept and a portion is missing. The data show some 150,000 clones, approximately 87% seen once. The CDR3 loop spans 12 amino acids. CDR1 and CDR2 (germline): SEHNR, FQNEAQ (reference sequence). Trimming removed 7 bases from V and 4 bases from J, with 9 bases in between. The specimen was peripheral blood. This TCR came from a woman between 55 and 75 years old with COVID-19, enrolled during active disease. This sequence joins TRBV7-9 and TRBJ2-3; D gene uncertain. The CDR3 sequence: CASKSLADTQYF. The CDR3 nucleotides read TGTGCCAGCAAAAGCTTGGCAGATACGCAGTATTTT.